Below are 23 T cell receptor beta chains sequenced from a single sample in a study of T cell responses to AZD1222 COVID-19 vaccine. TCRdb's copy holds only in-frame clones and misses some; the assay was immunoSEQ multiplex PCR. The repertoire holds more than 150,000 clones, with around nine tenths as singletons. Sequences were derived from peripheral blood, sampled on day 0 of AZD1222 vaccination. The receptors originated from an adult in good health.

The V call is TRBV27, the J call TRBJ2-1; TRBD2 aligns across 7 bases. The CDR3 has 15 amino acids. From germline, CDR1 is MNHEY and CDR2 SMNVEV (reference sequence). With V trimmed by 2 bases and J by 7 bases, 8 bases remained unmatched. The CDR3 is CASSLVAGVTNEQFF. In DNA form, the CDR3 reads TGTGCCAGCAGTTTAGTTGCGGGAGTTACAAATGAGCAGTTCTTC.

There are a few counts of this clone. The chain combines TRBV6-6 with TRBJ2-7; D not resolved. The V end lost 7 bases, the J end lost 6 bases, and 10 bases lay between the germline ends. CDR1 is MNHNY, CDR2 SVGAGI, per germline (reference sequence). CDR3 length: 11 amino acids. CDR3 sequence: CASTFGSEQYF. The CDR3 DNA reads as TGTGCCAGCACTTTCGGGTCCGAGCAGTACTTC.

This clone was counted only a few times. This sequence joins TRBV4-1 and TRBJ1-6; TRBD1 aligns across 8 bases. The CDR3 consists of 15 residues. Germline V gene data show CDR1 as MGHRA and CDR2 as YSYEKL. The junction had 3 bases not matched to a gene; V was cut back by 0 bases and J by 8 bases. CDR3 loop: CASSQDPGGYSPLHF. CDR3 bases: TGCGCCAGCAGCCAAGACCCAGGGGGCTATTCACCCCTCCACTTT.

CDR3 in amino acids: CASSATNRNYGYTF. The CDR3 DNA follows: TGTGCCAGCAGCGCCACTAACAGGAACTATGGCTACACCTTC. V and J are TRBV5-4 and TRBJ1-2; D perhaps matches TRBD1 (5 bases). CDR3 size: 14 residues. Germline V gives CDR1 SGHNT, CDR2 YYREEE (reference sequence). V was cut by 4 bases and J by 2 bases, with 12 bases left in between.

V usage is TRBV5-6 and J usage is TRBJ1-1; D is unresolved. The CDR3 extends over 12 amino acids. Germline values: CDR1 SGHDT, CDR2 YYEEEE. Trimming shortened V by 3 bases and J by 2 bases, and 5 bases separated the two germline ends. The CDR3 nucleotides are TGTGCCAGCAGCTCCGATAACACTGAAGCTTTCTTT. Its translation is CASSSDNTEAFF.

This chain joins TRBV27 and TRBJ2-2, with D perhaps TRBD1 (6 bases). Germline CDR1 MNHEY, CDR2 SMNVEV (reference sequence). Trimming left V 6 bases short and J 1 base short, with 9 bases between. The CDR3 contains 14 residues. CDR3 sequence: CASSQQGNTGELFF. The CDR3 DNA follows: TGTGCCAGCAGCCAACAGGGGAACACCGGGGAGCTGTTTTTT.

J is TRBJ2-3 and V is TRBV24-1; TRBD1 agrees at 7 bases. V lost 5 bases and J lost 7; bases outside the gene matches: 14. Germline V gives CDR1 KGHDR, CDR2 SFDVKD. The CDR3 extends over 16 amino acids. The CDR3 nucleotides are TGTGCCACCAGTGGACACAGGGGTCGCGGCGAGAATACGCAGTATTTT. This encodes CATSGHRGRGENTQYF.

The chain recombines TRBV4-2 with TRBJ2-1; D is ambiguous. This CDR3 is 15 amino acids long. Trimming removed 0 bases at V and 8 bases at J, with 14 bases between. The V gene's germline CDR1 is LGHNA and CDR2 YNFKEQ. The CDR3 nucleotides read TGTGCCAGCAGCCAAGAGACCCTAGAGGAAGATGAGCAGTTCTTC. Amino acid sequence: CASSQETLEEDEQFF.

This clone was seen only once. The chain uses TRBV4-3 and TRBJ1-2; possible D gene TRBD1, 5 bases. Germline CDR1 is LGHNA and CDR2 is YSLEER. The V and J ends lost 0 bases and 2 bases respectively, with 7 bases between them. The CDR3 length is 14 residues. The CDR3 protein is CASSQDRDNYGYTF. CDR3 nucleotides: TGCGCCAGCAGCCAAGACCGGGACAACTATGGCTACACCTTC.

This clone has a count of ten or more. The chain couples TRBV18 to TRBJ1-1, with 10 bases lining up with TRBD1. The CDR3 covers 14 residues. Germline V gives CDR1 KGHSH, CDR2 LQKENI. Trimming cost V 3 bases and J 6 bases; bases outside gene matches: 4. CDR3 DNA: TGTGCCAGCTCACCTTCGACAGGGGGCTCTGAAGCTTTCTTT. This encodes CASSPSTGGSEAFF.

The genes are TRBV4-3 and TRBJ1-4; 7 nucleotides match TRBD1. Germline trimming cut 3 bases from V and 5 bases from J; bases unmatched to any gene: 9. The CDR3 has 16 residues. Germline loops: CDR1 LGHNA, CDR2 YSLEER. CDR3: CASSQSMGQLNEKLFF. The CDR3 bases are TGCGCCAGCAGCCAGTCGATGGGACAGCTCAATGAAAAACTGTTTTTT.

The rearrangement joins TRBV7-2 to TRBJ1-4, with 8 positions matching TRBD1. The CDR3 is made up of 15 amino acids. J was trimmed by 6 bases and V by 5 bases; bases with no gene match: 8. The germline CDR1 and CDR2 sequences are SGHTA and FQGNSA. CDR3 amino acids: CASSPNRGVYEKLFF. As DNA, the CDR3 is TGTGCCAGCAGCCCTAACAGGGGGGTGTATGAAAAACTGTTTTTT. The full variable domain, completed using reference TRBV7-2 and TRBJ1-4, is GAGVSQSPSNKVTEKGKDVELRCDPISGHTALYWYRQSLGQGLEFLIYFQGNSAPDKSGLPSDRFSAERTGGSVSTLTIQRTQQEDSAVYLCASSPNRGVYEKLFFGSGTQLSVL.

V is TRBV6-4 and J is TRBJ2-3; D perhaps matches TRBD2 (5 bases). CDR3 length: 16 amino acids. Trimming removed 5 bases at V and 2 bases at J, with 17 bases between. Per the germline V gene, CDR1 is MRHNA and CDR2 is SNTAGT. This CDR3 reads CASSSEGSAYTDTQYF. The CDR3 DNA is TGTGCCAGCAGTTCCGAAGGTAGCGCCTACACAGATACGCAGTATTTT.

For the CDR3, the DNA is TGTGCCAGCCACCGACTTAACTACGAGCAGTACTTC. Its protein product is CASHRLNYEQYF. The rearrangement uses TRBV3-1 (or the pseudogene TRBV3-2) and TRBJ2-7; D is uncertain. This CDR3 region has 12 residues. CDR1 and CDR2 from the germline V gene are LGHDT and YNNKEL (reference sequence). V was cut by 8 bases and J by 3 bases, with 11 bases left in between.

This clone is a singleton in its sample. The V and J genes are TRBV7-2 and TRBJ2-7; TRBD2 matches 8 bases. This CDR3 is 15 amino acids long. The ends lost 1 base at V and 0 bases at J; junction bases unmatched: 2. Germline V CDR1 and CDR2: SGHTA, FQGNSA. CDR3 DNA sequence: TGTGCCAGCAGCTTAGGTAGCGGGGCCTCCTACGAGCAGTACTTC. It translates to CASSLGSGASYEQYF.

The chain carries TRBV29-1 and TRBJ2-1; 7 bases fit TRBD1. The CDR3 covers 13 residues. Germline lookup yields CDR1 SQVTM and CDR2 ANQGSEA. Unmatched junction bases numbered 6, after V lost 4 bases and J lost 6 bases. The CDR3, as DNA: TGCAGCGTTGGGACAGGTGGGGTCAATGAGCAGTTCTTC. As protein: CSVGTGGVNEQFF.

V gene TRBV19 combines with J gene TRBJ2-5; D is unresolved. Germline V CDR1 and CDR2: LNHDA, SQIVND (reference sequence). The CDR3 has 13 amino acids. V gave up 1 base and J gave up 5 bases, with 8 bases separating them. CDR3 coding DNA: TGTGCCAGTAGTATAGTCCTGGGGGAGACCCAGTACTTC. Translation: CASSIVLGETQYF.

V usage is TRBV7-7 and J usage is TRBJ1-1, with a tentative D call TRBD1 (5 bases). The length of the CDR3 is 13 residues. The germline gives CDR1 SSHAT, CDR2 FNYEAQ (reference sequence). V dropped 2 bases and J dropped 4 bases, with 8 bases sitting between them. The CDR3 DNA sequence: TGTGCCAGCAGCTTAAGGCAGGGCACTGAAGCTTTCTTT. This gives the protein CASSLRQGTEAFF.

The chain links TRBV9 to TRBJ2-7; TRBD2 agrees at 13 bases. Per the germline V gene, CDR1 is SGDLS and CDR2 is YYNGEE. This CDR3 is 17 amino acids long. Trimming cost V 3 bases and J 5 bases; bases outside gene matches: 11. The CDR3 region is CASSDPGTSGIRNEQYF. The CDR3 DNA reads as TGTGCCAGCAGCGATCCCGGGACTAGCGGGATTCGGAACGAGCAGTACTTC. The full variable domain, its missing parts supplied by reference TRBV9 and TRBJ2-7, is DSGVTQTPKHLITATGQRVTLRCSPRSGDLSVYWYQQSLDQGLQFLIQYYNGEERAKGNILERFSAQQFPDLHSELNLSSLELGDSALYFCASSDPGTSGIRNEQYFGPGTRLTVT.

The chain couples TRBV6-6 to TRBJ2-3, with D uncertain. This CDR3 contains 14 residues. V was clipped by 3 bases and J by 0 bases, with 7 bases between them. The germline V gene has CDR1 MNHNY and CDR2 SVGAGI (reference sequence). The CDR3 DNA follows: TGTGCCAGCAGTTATTTTACTAGCACAGATACGCAGTATTTT. Translation gives CASSYFTSTDTQYF.

The chain uses TRBV10-3 and TRBJ1-4; no clear D gene. V lost 2 bases and J 5 bases, leaving 9 bases between the germline ends. The CDR3 loop spans 14 amino acids. CDR1 ENHRY and CDR2 SYGVKD come from the germline V gene. In nucleotides, the CDR3 is TGTGCCATCAGTGAGACACAGAAGAATGAAAAACTGTTTTTT. It translates to CAISETQKNEKLFF.

The chain combines TRBV2 with TRBJ1-2; a weak D match, TRBD1 (5 bases). CDR1 and CDR2 from the germline V gene are SNHLY and FYNNEI. V lost 9 bases to trimming and J lost 5 bases, with 22 bases between them. This CDR3 is 15 amino acids long. The CDR3: CASGGVRGPLYGYTF. DNA of the CDR3: TGTGCCAGTGGCGGGGTTAGGGGTCCTCTTTATGGCTACACCTTC.

In this sample, this clone turned up many times. The rearrangement uses TRBV6-4 and TRBJ2-1, with 11 positions matching TRBD1. V shed 2 bases and J 6 bases; nucleotides not matched to a gene: 0. The CDR3 is 14 amino acids. Germline V gene lookup returns CDR1 MRHNA and CDR2 SNTAGT. The CDR3 protein is CASSDGTGGNEQFF. The CDR3 DNA reads as TGTGCCAGCAGTGACGGGACAGGGGGCAATGAGCAGTTCTTC.